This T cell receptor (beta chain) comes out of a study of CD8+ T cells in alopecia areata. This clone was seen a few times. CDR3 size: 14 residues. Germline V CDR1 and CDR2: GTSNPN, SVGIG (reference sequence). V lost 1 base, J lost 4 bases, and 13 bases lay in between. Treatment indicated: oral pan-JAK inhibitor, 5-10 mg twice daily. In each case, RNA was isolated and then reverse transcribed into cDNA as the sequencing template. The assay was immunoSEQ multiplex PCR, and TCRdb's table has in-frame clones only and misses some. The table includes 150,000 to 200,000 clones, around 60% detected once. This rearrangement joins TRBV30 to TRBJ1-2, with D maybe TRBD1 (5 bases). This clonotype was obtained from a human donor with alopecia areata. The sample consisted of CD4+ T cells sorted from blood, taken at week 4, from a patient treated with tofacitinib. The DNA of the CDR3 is TGTGCCTGGAGTGACGTCCCAAGGGGCTATGGCTACACCTTC. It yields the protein CAWSDVPRGYGYTF.